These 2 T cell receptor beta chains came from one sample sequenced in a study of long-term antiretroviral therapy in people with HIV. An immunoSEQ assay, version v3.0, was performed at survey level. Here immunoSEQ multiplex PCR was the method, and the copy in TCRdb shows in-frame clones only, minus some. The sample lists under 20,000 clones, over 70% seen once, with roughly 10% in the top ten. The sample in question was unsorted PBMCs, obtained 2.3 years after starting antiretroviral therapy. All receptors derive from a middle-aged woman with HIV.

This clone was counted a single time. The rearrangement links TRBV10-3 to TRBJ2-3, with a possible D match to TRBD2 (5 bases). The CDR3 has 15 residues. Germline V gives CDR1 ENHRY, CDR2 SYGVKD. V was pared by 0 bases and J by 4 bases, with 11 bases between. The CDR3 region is CAISESTGEADTQYF. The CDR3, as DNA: TGTGCCATCAGTGAGTCGACCGGGGAAGCAGATACGCAGTATTTT.

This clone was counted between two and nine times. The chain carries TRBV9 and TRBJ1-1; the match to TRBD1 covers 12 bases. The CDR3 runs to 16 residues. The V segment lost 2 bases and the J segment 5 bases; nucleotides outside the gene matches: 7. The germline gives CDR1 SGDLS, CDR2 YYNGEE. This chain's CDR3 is CASSVRDRGPRTEAFF. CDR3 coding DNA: TGTGCCAGCAGCGTGAGGGACAGGGGGCCGAGAACTGAAGCTTTCTTT.